Listed here are 18 T cell receptor beta chains from one sample, sequenced in a study of cytomegalovirus exposure and HLA in healthy donors. TCRdb's table, derived via immunoSEQ multiplex PCR, lists solely in-frame clones and lacks some. This sample has tens of thousands of clones, with 80% to 95% found just once. The sequencing sample was made of PBMCs. The receptors stem from a woman in her twenties or thirties in good health and CMV-seropositive.

This sequence joins TRBV28 and TRBJ2-1, with 10 bases aligning to TRBD2. CDR1 and CDR2 (germline): MDHEN, SYDVKM. The CDR3 consists of 17 residues. The junction had 13 bases not matched to a gene; V was cut back by 6 bases and J by 5 bases. The CDR3 here is CASSPRLLAGEDNEQFF. CDR3 nucleotide sequence: TGTGCCAGCAGCCCTCGGCTTCTAGCGGGAGAAGACAATGAGCAGTTCTTC.

The gene calls are TRBV30 and TRBJ2-1, with 11 bases lining up with TRBD2. The CDR3 has 14 amino acids. Germline CDR1 and CDR2: GTSNPN and SVGIG (reference sequence). V was clipped by 4 bases and J by 7 bases; unmatched bases: 6. In DNA form, the CDR3 reads TGTGCCTGGACTGTAGCGGGAGGGCGGAATGAGCAGTTCTTC. Translated: CAWTVAGGRNEQFF.

The V gene is TRBV4-3, the J gene TRBJ2-5, with 13 bases matching TRBD2. This CDR3 has 16 amino acids. CDR1 and CDR2 from the germline V gene are LGHNA and YSLEER. V lost 4 bases and J lost 3; bases outside the gene matches: 5. For the CDR3, the DNA is TGCGCCAGCAGCCCGTCCGGGACTAGCGGGGAAGAGACCCAGTACTTC. It is translated as CASSPSGTSGEETQYF.

V and J are TRBV5-1 and TRBJ1-4; 8 bases line up with TRBD1. CDR3 length: 14 residues. V dropped 8 bases and J dropped 7; count of bases not matched to a gene: 10. Germline CDR1 and CDR2: SGHRS and YFSETQ. CDR3 in amino acids: CASCSGTGGEKLFF. In nucleotides, the CDR3 is TGCGCCAGTTGTTCCGGGACAGGAGGTGAAAAACTGTTTTTT.

This sequence joins TRBV29-1 and TRBJ2-5; perhaps TRBD1 as D (5 bases). Germline V CDR1 and CDR2: SQVTM, ANQGSEA. V dropped 4 bases and J dropped 5 bases, with 14 bases sitting between them. CDR3 size: 13 residues. The CDR3 bases are TGCAGCGTTGTTGGCCTAAGGGGCGAGACCCAGTACTTC. Translated: CSVVGLRGETQYF.

The chain carries TRBV28 and TRBJ2-7; D ambiguous. Per the germline V gene, CDR1 is MDHEN and CDR2 is SYDVKM. V lost 4 bases, J lost 1 base, and 5 bases lay in between. The CDR3 has 12 residues. The CDR3 spells CASSWSSYEQYF. In nucleotides, the CDR3 is TGTGCCAGCAGTTGGAGTTCCTACGAGCAGTACTTC.

This clone was counted once. CDR3 in DNA: TGTGCCAGCAGCGTCGGGAACAGGGGGCTCGGCGGAAAAGACAATGAGCAGTTCTTC. This sequence encodes CASSVGNRGLGGKDNEQFF. The rearrangement joins TRBV7-8 to TRBJ2-1, with 9 bases fitting TRBD1. V lost 5 bases and J lost 5; bases outside the gene matches: 19. CDR1 is SGHVS and CDR2 is FQNEAQ in the germline V gene. The length of the CDR3 is 19 residues. Supplemented by reference TRBV7-8 and TRBJ2-1, the full variable domain reads GAGVSQSPRYKVAKRGQDVALRCDPISGHVSLFWYQQALGQGPEFLTYFQNEAQLDKSGLPSDRFFAERPEGSVSTLKIQRTQQEDSAVYLCASSVGNRGLGGKDNEQFFGPGTRLTVL.

The V gene is TRBV7-8, the J gene TRBJ1-1, with TRBD1 matching 9 bases. Trimming cost V 5 bases and J 5 bases; bases outside gene matches: 9. CDR3 length: 15 residues. CDR1 and CDR2 from the germline V gene are SGHVS and FQNEAQ. CDR3 bases: TGTGCCAGCAGCAACCGGGACAGGGTTAGTACTGAAGCTTTCTTT. Protein sequence: CASSNRDRVSTEAFF.

The chain uses TRBV29-1 and TRBJ1-2; possible D gene TRBD1, 6 bases. CDR3 length: 13 residues. The V end lost 6 bases, the J end lost 8 bases, and 19 bases lay between the germline ends. The germline CDR1 and CDR2 sequences are SQVTM and ANQGSEA. CDR3: CSVEPTGLRGYTF. CDR3 nucleotide sequence: TGCAGCGTCGAGCCAACAGGGTTGCGGGGCTACACCTTC. The variable domain in full, with the rest retrieved from reference TRBV29-1 and TRBJ1-2, is SAVISQKPSRDICQRGTSLTIQCQVDSQVTMMFWYRQQPGQSLTLIATANQGSEATYESGFVIDKFPISRPNLTFSTLTVSNMSPEDSSIYLCSVEPTGLRGYTFGSGTRLTVV.

The V call is TRBV5-1, the J call TRBJ2-2, with D tentatively TRBD1 (5 bases). Per germline, CDR1 SGHRS and CDR2 YFSETQ. CDR3 length equals 15 residues. Between the trimmed V and J ends, which lost 2 bases and 4 bases, there was a span of 12 bases. CDR3 in DNA: TGCGCCAGCAGCTTTCAGGGTAGACTCACCGGGGAGCTGTTTTTT. Its protein product is CASSFQGRLTGELFF.

The genes are TRBV7-2 and TRBJ2-1, with D maybe TRBD1 (5 bases). This CDR3 contains 14 residues. In germline, CDR1 is SGHTA, CDR2 FQGNSA. The V gene lost 1 base and the J gene lost 5 bases, with 9 bases spanning the gap. This CDR3 is CASSLGDSHNEQFF. CDR3 bases: TGTGCCAGCAGCTTAGGCGACAGTCACAATGAGCAGTTCTTC.

This clone was recorded once. The chain uses TRBV6-6 and TRBJ2-7, with 10 bases aligning to TRBD2. The CDR3 length is 15 residues. J lost 5 bases, V lost 5 bases, and 9 bases had no gene match. Germline CDR1 reads MNHNY; CDR2 reads SVGAGI (reference sequence). The CDR3 loop is CASSGPAGGPHEQYF. CDR3 in DNA: TGTGCCAGCAGTGGTCCAGCGGGAGGGCCTCACGAGCAGTACTTC.

The chain links TRBV2 to TRBJ1-5; D ambiguous. V gave up 0 bases and J gave up 9 bases, with 12 bases separating them. The CDR3 loop spans 14 amino acids. Per the germline V gene, CDR1 is SNHLY and CDR2 is FYNNEI. The CDR3 loop reads CASSEAYGVAPQHF. For the CDR3, the DNA is TGTGCCAGCAGTGAAGCTTACGGGGTGGCGCCCCAGCATTTT.

The chain carries TRBV5-1 and TRBJ2-7, with 8 bases that match TRBD1. Germline CDR1 is SGHRS and CDR2 is YFSETQ. V shed 6 bases and J 0 bases; nucleotides not matched to a gene: 5. The CDR3 has 14 residues. CDR3 bases: TGCGCCAGCACTCCCACAGGGGGCTCCTACGAGCAGTACTTC. It yields the protein CASTPTGGSYEQYF.

J is TRBJ2-1 and V is TRBV5-4; possibly TRBD2 for D (5 bases). V was pared by 2 bases and J by 8 bases, with 11 bases between. The CDR3 runs to 13 residues. CDR1 and CDR2 from the germline V gene are SGHNT and YYREEE (reference sequence). CDR3 in DNA: TGTGCCAGCAGCTTCTTGGCGGAGGATGAGCAGTTCTTC. The encoded protein is CASSFLAEDEQFF.

V gene TRBV19 combines with J gene TRBJ2-7; a weak D match, TRBD2 (5 bases). The germline CDR1 and CDR2 sequences are LNHDA and SQIVND (reference sequence). The CDR3 has 13 amino acids. Between the trimmed V and J ends, which lost 6 bases and 2 bases, there was a span of 11 bases. This CDR3 is CASSPDWAYEQYF. The CDR3 DNA follows: TGTGCCAGTAGCCCGGACTGGGCCTACGAGCAGTACTTC.

The chain carries TRBV28 and TRBJ2-2, with 10 nucleotides matching TRBD2. Germline V gene lookup returns CDR1 MDHEN and CDR2 SYDVKM. With 3 bases clipped from V and 5 bases from J, the junction kept 9 bases outside the gene matches. CDR3 length equals 17 residues. CDR3 residues: CASSFRLAGEETGELFF. The CDR3 DNA is TGTGCCAGCAGTTTCCGTCTAGCGGGAGAGGAGACCGGGGAGCTGTTTTTT.

This sequence joins TRBV30 and TRBJ2-3, with D tentatively TRBD2 (7 bases). The germline V and J ends were trimmed by 2 bases and 6 bases, with 18 bases remaining between them. The CDR3 has 15 amino acids. The V gene's germline CDR1 is GTSNPN and CDR2 SVGIG (reference sequence). The CDR3 spells CAWSRGGGPRDTQYF. CDR3 in DNA: TGTGCCTGGAGTCGAGGGGGAGGGCCTAGGGATACGCAGTATTTT.